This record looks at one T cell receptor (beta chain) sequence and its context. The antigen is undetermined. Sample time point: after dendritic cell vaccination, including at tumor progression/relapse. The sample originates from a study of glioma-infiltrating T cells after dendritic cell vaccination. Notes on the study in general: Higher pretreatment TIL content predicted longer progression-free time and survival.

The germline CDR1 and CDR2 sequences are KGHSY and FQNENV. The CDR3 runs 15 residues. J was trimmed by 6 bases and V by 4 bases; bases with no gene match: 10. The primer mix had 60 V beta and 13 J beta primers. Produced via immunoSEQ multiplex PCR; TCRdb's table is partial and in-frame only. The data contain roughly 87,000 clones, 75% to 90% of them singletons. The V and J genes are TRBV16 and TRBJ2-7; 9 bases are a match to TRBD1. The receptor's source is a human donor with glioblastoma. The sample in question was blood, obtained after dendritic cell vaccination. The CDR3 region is CASSRSGQGTSEQYF. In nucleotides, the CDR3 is TGTGCCAGCAGCCGCTCGGGACAGGGAACAAGCGAGCAGTACTTC.